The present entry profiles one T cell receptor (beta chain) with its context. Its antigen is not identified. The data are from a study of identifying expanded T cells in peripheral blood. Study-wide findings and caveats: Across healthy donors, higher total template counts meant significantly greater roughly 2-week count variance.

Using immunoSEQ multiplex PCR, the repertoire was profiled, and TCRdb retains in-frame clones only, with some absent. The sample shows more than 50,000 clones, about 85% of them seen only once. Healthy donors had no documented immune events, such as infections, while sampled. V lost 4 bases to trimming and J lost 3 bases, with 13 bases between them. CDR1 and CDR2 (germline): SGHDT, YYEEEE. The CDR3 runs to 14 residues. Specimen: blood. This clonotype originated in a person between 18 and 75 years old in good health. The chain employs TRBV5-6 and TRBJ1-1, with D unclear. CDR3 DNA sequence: TGTGCCAGCAGCCAGACGGTAGGCGACACTGAAGCTTTCTTT. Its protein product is CASSQTVGDTEAFF.